Presented here are 9 T cell receptor beta chains from one specimen sequenced in a study of cytomegalovirus exposure and HLA in healthy donors. The PCR ran on 60 Vbeta and 13 Jbeta primers. Using immunoSEQ multiplex PCR, the repertoire was profiled, and TCRdb retains in-frame clones only, with some absent. Here the sample spans approximately 190,000 clones, roughly four fifths being singletons. Sample: PBMCs. The receptor set was obtained from a man aged 35 to 55 in good health and CMV-seropositive.

The rearrangement joins TRBV2 to TRBJ2-5, with 16 bases lining up with TRBD2. J lost 5 bases, V lost 2 bases, and 8 bases had no gene match. The CDR3 covers 18 residues. Germline V lookup: CDR1 SNHLY, CDR2 FYNNEI. CDR3 in amino acids: CASSERGTSGGAGETQYF. CDR3 nucleotides: TGTGCCAGCAGTGAACGGGGGACTAGCGGGGGGGCCGGTGAGACCCAGTACTTC.

V and J are TRBV10-3 and TRBJ2-5; a possible D gene is TRBD1 (5 bases). V shed 6 bases and J shed 1 base, with 6 bases lying between them. CDR1 ENHRY and CDR2 SYGVKD come from the germline V gene. The length of the CDR3 is 12 residues. CDR3 residues: CAIRQGQETQYF. The CDR3 DNA reads TGTGCCATCAGGCAGGGCCAAGAGACCCAGTACTTC.

The chain links TRBV30 to TRBJ2-2; D might be TRBD2 (6 bases). Per the germline V gene, CDR1 is GTSNPN and CDR2 is SVGIG (reference sequence). Between the trimmed V and J ends, which lost 3 bases and 4 bases, there was a span of 12 bases. The CDR3 is made up of 14 amino acids. CDR3 bases: TGTGCCTGGAGCCGGGGGTTAGGCACCGGGGAGCTGTTTTTT. Protein: CAWSRGLGTGELFF.

This chain links TRBV27 with TRBJ2-5; the D gene is possibly TRBD2 (6 bases). Trimming shortened V by 7 bases and J by 3 bases, and 9 bases separated the two germline ends. Germline lookup yields CDR1 MNHEY and CDR2 SMNVEV (reference sequence). The CDR3 is made up of 12 amino acids. The CDR3 sequence: CASKGLEETQYF. CDR3 sequence (DNA): TGTGCCAGCAAGGGACTTGAAGAGACCCAGTACTTC.

CDR3 nucleotides: TGTGCCAGCAGCATACACAGGGTGGAGACCCAGTACTTC. Encoded protein: CASSIHRVETQYF. The V gene is TRBV7-7, the J gene TRBJ2-5; TRBD1 might be the D (6 bases). Germline V gene data show CDR1 as SSHAT and CDR2 as FNYEAQ (reference sequence). Trimming pared 5 bases from V and 5 bases from J, leaving 12 bases between. The CDR3 runs 13 residues.

V is TRBV6-1 and J is TRBJ1-6; D is ambiguous. Deletions cut 5 bases from V and 6 bases from J, with 5 bases between. CDR1 and CDR2 from the germline V gene are MNHNS and SASEGT. The CDR3 runs 12 residues. DNA for the CDR3: TGTGCCAGCAGTTGGCCTAATTCACCCCTCCACTTT. The encoded protein is CASSWPNSPLHF.

The rearrangement links TRBV7-2 to TRBJ2-5, with 7 bases matching TRBD2. The V segment lost 2 bases and the J segment 5 bases; nucleotides outside the gene matches: 8. The CDR3 contains 15 residues. The germline V gene encodes CDR1 SGHTA and CDR2 FQGNSA. The CDR3 protein is CASSLQGLGGETQYF. CDR3 coding DNA: TGTGCCAGCAGCTTACAGGGTTTGGGAGGGGAGACCCAGTACTTC.

The rearrangement joins TRBV28 to TRBJ2-7, with D maybe TRBD1 (6 bases). The CDR3 is made up of 16 amino acids. From germline, CDR1 is MDHEN and CDR2 SYDVKM. Trimming removed 2 bases at V and 1 base at J, with 15 bases between. The CDR3 here is CASSLDRNRVSYEQYF. The CDR3, as DNA: TGTGCCAGCAGTTTAGACAGGAACCGAGTTTCCTACGAGCAGTACTTC.

This clone was seen a single time. The chain employs TRBV2 and TRBJ2-5; 8 bases fit TRBD1. Germline CDR1 SNHLY, CDR2 FYNNEI. This CDR3 is 12 amino acids long. The trim removed 7 bases at V and 5 bases at J, leaving 3 bases unmatched. CDR3 nucleotides: TGTGCCAGCAACCGGGACAGGGAGACCCAGTACTTC. This encodes CASNRDRETQYF.